The 7 T cell receptor beta chains in this list originate from one sample, sequenced in a study of cytomegalovirus exposure and HLA in healthy donors. Both 60 Vbeta primers and 13 Jbeta primers went into the PCR. The protocol was immunoSEQ multiplex PCR, while the TCRdb copy is restricted to in-frame clones and leaves out a portion. The profile shows around 150,000 clones, about two thirds of them singletons. The sample consisted of PBMCs. The receptors shown here come from a woman aged 40 to 55 in good health and CMV-seronegative.

The CDR3 region has the DNA TGTGCCAGCAGTCCGGGGGGGGTAATAACTGAAGCTTTCTTT. Amino acid sequence: CASSPGGVITEAFF. The J gene is TRBJ1-1, the V gene TRBV5-5; TRBD1 might be the D (5 bases). The CDR3 extends over 14 amino acids. From germline, CDR1 is SGHKS and CDR2 YYEKEE (reference sequence). V shed 5 bases and J shed 5 bases, with 16 bases lying between them.

This clone was picked up a small number of times. The V call is TRBV4-1, the J call TRBJ1-1; weak D call: TRBD1 (5 bases). The germline V gene has CDR1 MGHRA and CDR2 YSYEKL. CDR3 size: 21 residues. The germline V and J ends were trimmed by 2 bases and 0 bases, with 28 bases remaining between them. The CDR3 region has the DNA TGCGCCAGCAGCCAACCCTCTCCTAGGGGTCGGGGGGTCGTAATGAACACTGAAGCTTTCTTT. It specifies CASSQPSPRGRGVVMNTEAFF.

The CDR3 sequence is CASTGQGFIGTFGYTF. CDR3 nucleotides: TGTGCCAGTACGGGACAGGGTTTCATAGGCACCTTTGGCTACACCTTC. The rearrangement links TRBV19 to TRBJ1-2, with 9 bases matching TRBD1. The J segment lost 7 bases and the V segment lost 7 bases, leaving 16 bases of the junction unmatched. This CDR3 spans 16 amino acids. Per germline, CDR1 LNHDA and CDR2 SQIVND (reference sequence).

The chain is built from TRBV30 and TRBJ2-5, with a possible D match to TRBD1 (6 bases). This CDR3 spans 14 amino acids. CDR1 and CDR2 (germline): GTSNPN, SVGIG (reference sequence). Trimming cost V 8 bases and J 5 bases, with 21 bases left between them. CDR3 DNA: TGTGCCCTGAACCTCGACAGGCTGGGGGAGACCCAGTACTTC. Amino acids: CALNLDRLGETQYF. The full variable domain, in which reference TRBV30 and TRBJ2-5 provide the parts outside the CDR3, is SQTIHQWPATLVQPVGSPLSLECTVEGTSNPNLYWYRQAAGRGLQLLFYSVGIGQISSEVPQNLSASRPQDRQFILSSKKLLLSDSGFYLCALNLDRLGETQYFGPGTRLLVL.

The V and J genes are TRBV10-2 and TRBJ2-5; 9 bases fit TRBD1. CDR3 size: 17 residues. The junction had 10 bases not matched to a gene; V was cut back by 2 bases and J by 3 bases. Germline CDR1 reads WSHSY; CDR2 reads SAAADI. The CDR3 nucleotides are TGCGCCAGCAGTGAGGAATTAGGGACAGGGTTAGAAGAGACCCAGTACTTC. Its translation: CASSEELGTGLEETQYF.

This chain uses TRBV7-9 with TRBJ1-2, with D hard to call. CDR1 is SEHNR, CDR2 FQNEAQ, per germline (reference sequence). The V gene lost 5 bases and the J gene lost 4 bases, with 8 bases spanning the gap. This CDR3 region has 12 residues. CDR3 sequence: CASSPEGYGYTF. The CDR3 region has the DNA TGTGCCAGCAGCCCGGAGGGCTATGGCTACACCTTC.

This clone has a single count. The chain couples TRBV7-2 to TRBJ1-2; a weak D match, TRBD1 (5 bases). CDR3 length: 15 residues. Germline loops: CDR1 SGHTA, CDR2 FQGNSA. Trimming took off 1 base at V and 1 base at J, with 10 bases between the two ends. Here the CDR3 DNA reads TGTGCCAGCAGCTTAGGGATGGGGGGTAACTATGGCTACACCTTC. This gives the protein CASSLGMGGNYGYTF.